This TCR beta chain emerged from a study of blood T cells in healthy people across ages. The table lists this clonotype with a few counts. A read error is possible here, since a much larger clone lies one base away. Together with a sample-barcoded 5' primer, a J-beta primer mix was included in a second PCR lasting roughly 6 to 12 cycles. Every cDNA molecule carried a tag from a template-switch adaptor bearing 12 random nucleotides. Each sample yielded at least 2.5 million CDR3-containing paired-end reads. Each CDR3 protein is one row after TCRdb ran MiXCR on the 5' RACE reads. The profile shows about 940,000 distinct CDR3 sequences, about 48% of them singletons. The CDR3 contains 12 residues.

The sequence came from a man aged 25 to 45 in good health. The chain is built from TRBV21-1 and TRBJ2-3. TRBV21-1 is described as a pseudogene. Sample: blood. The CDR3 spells CASSKSTDTQYF. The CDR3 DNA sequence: TGTGCCAGCAGTAAGAGCACAGATACGCAGTATTTT.